Shown below are 10 T cell receptor beta chains from a single sample sequenced in a study of blood T cell repertoires in COVID-19. Repertoires were generated with immunoSEQ multiplex PCR, while TCRdb's copy carries only in-frame clones and drops some. The repertoire has about 110,000 clones, around 83% of them found once; the top ten carry about 4%. Input material: peripheral blood. Receptor source: an older woman with acute or convalescent COVID-19.

The gene calls are TRBV5-1 and TRBJ2-6, with 7 bases fitting TRBD1. Germline-derived CDR1 and CDR2 are SGHRS and YFSETQ. Trimming cost V 5 bases and J 8 bases; bases outside gene matches: 16. The CDR3 length is 17 residues. The CDR3: CASSSLQGQTLTNVLTF. For the CDR3, the DNA is TGCGCCAGCAGTTCGTTGCAGGGACAGACTCTGACCAACGTCCTGACTTTC.

V is TRBV5-1 and J is TRBJ1-1, with 8 bases matching TRBD1. V was pared by 1 base and J by 1 base, with 3 bases of the junction left unmatched. The CDR3 sequence is 15 residues long. Looked up from germline, CDR1 is SGHRS and CDR2 is YFSETQ. CDR3 amino acids: CASSLWGQENTEAFF. In DNA, the CDR3 is TGCGCCAGCAGCTTGTGGGGACAGGAGAACACTGAAGCTTTCTTT.

This chain connects TRBV6-1 to TRBJ2-1, with 9 bases aligning to TRBD2. CDR3 length: 15 amino acids. The germline V gene encodes CDR1 MNHNS and CDR2 SASEGT. The V and J ends lost 2 bases and 4 bases, in that order; junction bases with no gene match: 3. The CDR3: CASSEMRGGYNEQFF. CDR3 nucleotide sequence: TGTGCCAGCAGTGAAATGCGGGGGGGGTACAATGAGCAGTTCTTC.

The V and J genes are TRBV25-1 and TRBJ1-2, with 9 bases matching TRBD1. This CDR3 spans 15 amino acids. Germline V CDR1 and CDR2: MGHDK, SYGVNS. Unmatched junction bases numbered 4, after V lost 2 bases and J lost 3 bases. The CDR3 loop is CASSEGTGYDYGYTF. CDR3 nucleotide sequence: TGTGCCAGCAGTGAAGGGACAGGGTACGACTATGGCTACACCTTC.

The chain links TRBV7-3 to TRBJ2-2; D call uncertain. The CDR3 contains 15 residues. The V gene lost 2 bases and the J gene lost 4 bases, with 11 bases spanning the gap. Germline CDR1 reads SGHTA; CDR2 reads FQGTGA. The CDR3 protein is CASSLDYSSTGELFF. In nucleotides, the CDR3 is TGTGCCAGCAGCTTAGATTACTCGAGCACCGGGGAGCTGTTTTTT.

The chain has TRBV5-6 and TRBJ2-1, with 8 bases lining up with TRBD2. The CDR3 runs to 16 residues. The V gene end was trimmed by 5 bases and the J gene end by 2 bases; junction bases not matched to a gene: 9. Germline assignment: CDR1 SGHDT and CDR2 YYEEEE. The CDR3 DNA reads as TGTGCCAGCAGTCCCCTACTAGCGGTGCCCTACAATGAGCAGTTCTTC. Translated, it gives CASSPLLAVPYNEQFF.

The V and J genes are TRBV28 and TRBJ2-1; TRBD2 agrees at 10 bases. The V segment lost 7 bases and the J segment 4 bases; nucleotides outside the gene matches: 13. The germline CDR1 and CDR2 sequences are MDHEN and SYDVKM. The CDR3 is made up of 17 amino acids. The CDR3 is CASKKRGELAGYNEQFF. DNA for the CDR3: TGTGCCAGCAAGAAGAGAGGTGAACTAGCGGGGTACAATGAGCAGTTCTTC. Drawing the rest from reference TRBV28 and TRBJ2-1, the complete variable domain is DVKVTQSSRYLVKRTGEKVFLECVQDMDHENMFWYRQDPGLGLRLIYFSYDVKMKEKGDIPEGYSVSREKKERFSLILESASTNQTSMYLCASKKRGELAGYNEQFFGPGTRLTVL.

This chain connects TRBV6-1 to TRBJ2-3; D perhaps matches TRBD1 (5 bases). The CDR3 totals 15 residues. Germline-derived CDR1 and CDR2 are MNHNS and SASEGT. V lost 3 bases to trimming and J lost 0 bases, with 10 bases between them. In DNA, the CDR3 is TGTGCCAGCAGTGATCAAGGGGTGAGCACAGATACGCAGTATTTT. This codes for CASSDQGVSTDTQYF.

V and J are TRBV29-1 and TRBJ2-3, with 9 bases that match TRBD2. The V segment lost 7 bases and the J segment 2 bases; nucleotides outside the gene matches: 10. The CDR3 runs 15 residues. Germline CDR1 and CDR2: SQVTM and ANQGSEA. CDR3 amino acids: CSAGGTSKNTDTQYF. In nucleotides, the CDR3 is TGCAGCGCCGGGGGGACTAGCAAGAACACAGATACGCAGTATTTT.

The rearrangement joins TRBV28 to TRBJ2-7; possibly TRBD1 for D (6 bases). The germline V and J ends were trimmed by 5 bases and 3 bases, with 20 bases remaining between them. Germline assignment: CDR1 MDHEN and CDR2 SYDVKM. The CDR3 sequence is 16 residues long. CDR3 in amino acids: CASSRDSTGLDYEQYV. The DNA of the CDR3 is TGTGCCAGCAGTCGCGATTCGACAGGTTTGGACTACGAGCAGTACGTC.